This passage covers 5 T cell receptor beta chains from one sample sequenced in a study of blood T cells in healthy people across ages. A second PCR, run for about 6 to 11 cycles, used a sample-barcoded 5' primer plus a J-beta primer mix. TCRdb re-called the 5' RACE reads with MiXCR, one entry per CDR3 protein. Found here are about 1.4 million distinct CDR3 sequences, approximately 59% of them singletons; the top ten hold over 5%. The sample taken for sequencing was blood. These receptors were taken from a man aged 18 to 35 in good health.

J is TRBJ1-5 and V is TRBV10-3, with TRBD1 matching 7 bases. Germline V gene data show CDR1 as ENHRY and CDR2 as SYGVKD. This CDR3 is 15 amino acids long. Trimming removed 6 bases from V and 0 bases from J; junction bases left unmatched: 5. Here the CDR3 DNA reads TGTGCCATCAGCGGGGGGACAGATAGCAATCAGCCCCAGCATTTT. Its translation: CAISGGTDSNQPQHF.

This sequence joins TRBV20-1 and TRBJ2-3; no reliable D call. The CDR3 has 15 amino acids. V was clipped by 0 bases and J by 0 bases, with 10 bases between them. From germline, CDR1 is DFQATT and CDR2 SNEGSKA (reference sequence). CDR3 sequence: CSARDRMRSTDTQYF. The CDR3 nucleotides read TGCAGTGCTAGAGATAGAATGAGGAGCACAGATACGCAGTATTTT.

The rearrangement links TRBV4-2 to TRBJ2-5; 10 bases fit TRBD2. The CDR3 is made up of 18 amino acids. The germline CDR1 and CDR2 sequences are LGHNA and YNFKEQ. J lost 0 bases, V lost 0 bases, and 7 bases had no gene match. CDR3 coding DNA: TGTGCCAGCAGCCAAGAGGGTAGCGGGGGGCCGTACCAAGAGACCCAGTACTTC. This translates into CASSQEGSGGPYQETQYF.

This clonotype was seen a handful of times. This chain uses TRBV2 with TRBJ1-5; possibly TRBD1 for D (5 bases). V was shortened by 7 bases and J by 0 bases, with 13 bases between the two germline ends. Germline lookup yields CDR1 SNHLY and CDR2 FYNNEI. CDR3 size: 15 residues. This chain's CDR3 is CASNSGGHSNQPQHF. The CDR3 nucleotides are TGTGCCAGCAATAGCGGCGGACATAGCAATCAGCCCCAGCATTTT.

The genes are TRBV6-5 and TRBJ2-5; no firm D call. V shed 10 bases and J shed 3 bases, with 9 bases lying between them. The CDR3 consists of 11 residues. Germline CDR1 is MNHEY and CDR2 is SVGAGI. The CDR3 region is CATHRKETQYF. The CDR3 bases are TGTGCCACCCATCGAAAAGAGACCCAGTACTTC.